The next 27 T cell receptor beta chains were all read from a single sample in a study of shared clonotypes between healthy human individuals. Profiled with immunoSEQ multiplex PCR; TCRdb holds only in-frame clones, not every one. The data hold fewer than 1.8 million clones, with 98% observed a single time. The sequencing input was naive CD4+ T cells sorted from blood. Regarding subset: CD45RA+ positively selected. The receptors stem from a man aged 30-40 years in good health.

The CDR3 region is CATRTSLSEAFF. The DNA for the CDR3 is TGTGCCACCCGGACCTCCCTATCTGAAGCTTTCTTT. This chain links TRBV28 with TRBJ1-1; D gene ambiguous. Germline V gene lookup returns CDR1 MDHEN and CDR2 SYDVKM. The CDR3 spans 12 residues. V lost 10 bases and J lost 6, with 15 bases in between.

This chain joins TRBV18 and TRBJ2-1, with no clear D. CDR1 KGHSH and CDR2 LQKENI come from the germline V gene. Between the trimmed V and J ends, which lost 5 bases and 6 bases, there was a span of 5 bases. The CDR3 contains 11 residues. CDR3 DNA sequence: TGTGCCAGCTCAGAGAGCAATGAGCAGTTCTTC. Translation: CASSESNEQFF.

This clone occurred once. The CDR3 bases are TGTGCCAGCAGCTCGATCCTAATACAGCCCCAGCATTTT. Translation: CASSSILIQPQHF. The chain uses TRBV5-8 and TRBJ1-5; D not certain. The CDR3 is 13 residues long. CDR1 SGHTS and CDR2 YDEGEE come from the germline V gene. Trimming took off 3 bases at V and 7 bases at J, with 11 bases between the two ends.

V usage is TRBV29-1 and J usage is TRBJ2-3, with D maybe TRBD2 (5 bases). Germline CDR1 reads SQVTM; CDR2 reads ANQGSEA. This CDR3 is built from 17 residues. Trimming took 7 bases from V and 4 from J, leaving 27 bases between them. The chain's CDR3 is CSERRIVGFSSSDTQYF. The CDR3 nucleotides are TGCAGCGAGCGGCGGATCGTGGGGTTTAGCAGCTCAGATACGCAGTATTTT.

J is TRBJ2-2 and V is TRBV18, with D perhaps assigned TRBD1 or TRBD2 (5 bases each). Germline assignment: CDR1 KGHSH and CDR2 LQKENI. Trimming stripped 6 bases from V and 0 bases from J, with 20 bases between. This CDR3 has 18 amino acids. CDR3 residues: CASSYRSTGAPNTGELFF. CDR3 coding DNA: TGTGCCAGCTCTTACCGGAGTACCGGGGCCCCGAACACCGGGGAGCTGTTTTTT.

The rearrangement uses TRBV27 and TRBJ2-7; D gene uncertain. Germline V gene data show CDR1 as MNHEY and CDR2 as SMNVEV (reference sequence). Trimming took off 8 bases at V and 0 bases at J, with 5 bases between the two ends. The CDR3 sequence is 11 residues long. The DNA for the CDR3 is TGTGCCAGCGGAAACTCCTACGAGCAGTACTTC. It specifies CASGNSYEQYF.

CDR3 region: CAITSGTSGTQAYNEQFF. The CDR3 nucleotides are TGTGCCATCACCTCCGGGACTAGCGGGACTCAGGCGTACAATGAGCAGTTCTTC. The chain uses TRBV10-3 and TRBJ2-1; 13 bases are shared with TRBD2. The J segment lost 4 bases and the V segment lost 7 bases, leaving 13 bases of the junction unmatched. The CDR3 has 18 residues. Per germline, CDR1 ENHRY and CDR2 SYGVKD.

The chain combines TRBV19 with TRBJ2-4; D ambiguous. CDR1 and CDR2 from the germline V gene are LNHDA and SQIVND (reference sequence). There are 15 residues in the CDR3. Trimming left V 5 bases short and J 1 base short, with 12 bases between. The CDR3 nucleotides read TGTGCCAGTAGTCAATACCCTAGTGCCAAAAACATTCAGTACTTC. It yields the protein CASSQYPSAKNIQYF.

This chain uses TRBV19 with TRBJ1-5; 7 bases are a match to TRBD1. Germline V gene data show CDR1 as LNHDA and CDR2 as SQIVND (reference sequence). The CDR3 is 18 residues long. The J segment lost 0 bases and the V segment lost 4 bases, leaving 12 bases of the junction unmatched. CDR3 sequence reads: CASSTGGHDPYSNQPQHF. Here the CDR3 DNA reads TGTGCCAGTAGTACAGGGGGTCATGACCCATATAGCAATCAGCCCCAGCATTTT.

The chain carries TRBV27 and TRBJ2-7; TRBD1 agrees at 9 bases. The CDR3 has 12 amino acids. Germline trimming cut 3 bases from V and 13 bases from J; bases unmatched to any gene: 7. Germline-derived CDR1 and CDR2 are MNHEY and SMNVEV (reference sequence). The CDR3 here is CASSLGTGNSYF. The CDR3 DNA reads TGTGCCAGCAGTTTGGGGACAGGGAATAGTTACTTC.

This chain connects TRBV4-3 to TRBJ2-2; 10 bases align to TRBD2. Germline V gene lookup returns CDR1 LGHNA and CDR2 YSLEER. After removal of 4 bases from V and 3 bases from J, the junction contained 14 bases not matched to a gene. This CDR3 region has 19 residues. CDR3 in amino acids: CASSRDTPLAGRYTGELFF. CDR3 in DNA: TGCGCCAGCAGCCGGGATACCCCACTAGCGGGACGCTACACCGGGGAGCTGTTTTTT.

CDR3: CATRPQVAGARELFF. CDR3 bases: TGCGCCACCCGACCCCAGGTAGCGGGAGCCCGGGAGCTGTTTTTT. This chain connects TRBV5-1 to TRBJ2-2; 9 nucleotides align to TRBD2. CDR3 length: 15 residues. V lost 9 bases, J lost 9 bases, and 15 bases stayed unmatched. The germline CDR1 and CDR2 sequences are SGHRS and YFSETQ.

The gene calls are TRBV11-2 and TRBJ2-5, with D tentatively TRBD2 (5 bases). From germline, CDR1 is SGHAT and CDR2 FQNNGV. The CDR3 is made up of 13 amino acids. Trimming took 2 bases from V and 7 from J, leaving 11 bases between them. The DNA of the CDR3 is TGTGCCAGCAGCTTACGTACACTAGGGACCCAGTACTTC. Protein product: CASSLRTLGTQYF.

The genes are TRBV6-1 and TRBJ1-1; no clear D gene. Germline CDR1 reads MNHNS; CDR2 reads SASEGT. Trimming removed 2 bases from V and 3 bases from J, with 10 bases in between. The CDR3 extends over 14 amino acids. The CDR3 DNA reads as TGTGCCAGCAGTGAATCTCCCTATGACACTGAAGCTTTCTTT. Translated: CASSESPYDTEAFF.

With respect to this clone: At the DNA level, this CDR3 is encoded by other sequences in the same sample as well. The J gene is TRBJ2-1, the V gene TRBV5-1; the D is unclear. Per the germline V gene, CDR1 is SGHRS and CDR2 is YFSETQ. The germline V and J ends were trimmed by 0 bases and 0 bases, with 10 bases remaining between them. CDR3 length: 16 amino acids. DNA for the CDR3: TGCGCCAGCAGCTTGGCCGGCGCTAGCTCCTACAATGAGCAGTTCTTC. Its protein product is CASSLAGASSYNEQFF.

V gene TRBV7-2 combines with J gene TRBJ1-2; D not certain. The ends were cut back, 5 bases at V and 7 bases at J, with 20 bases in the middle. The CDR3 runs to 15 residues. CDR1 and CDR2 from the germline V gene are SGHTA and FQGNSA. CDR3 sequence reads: CASSTIGDGIGGYTF. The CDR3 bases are TGTGCCAGCAGCACAATAGGCGACGGGATTGGTGGCTACACCTTC.

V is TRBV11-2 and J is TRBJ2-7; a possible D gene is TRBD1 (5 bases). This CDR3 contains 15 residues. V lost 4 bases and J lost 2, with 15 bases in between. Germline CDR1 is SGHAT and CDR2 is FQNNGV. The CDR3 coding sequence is TGTGCCAGCAGCTCCGTGGGGCTACTTACCTACGAGCAGTACTTC. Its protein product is CASSSVGLLTYEQYF.

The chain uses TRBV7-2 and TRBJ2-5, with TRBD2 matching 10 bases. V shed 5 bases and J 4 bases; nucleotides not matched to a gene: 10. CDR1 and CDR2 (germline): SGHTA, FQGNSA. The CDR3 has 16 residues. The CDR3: CASSPHPSGSSETQYF. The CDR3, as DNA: TGTGCCAGCAGCCCCCACCCTAGCGGGAGCTCAGAGACCCAGTACTTC.

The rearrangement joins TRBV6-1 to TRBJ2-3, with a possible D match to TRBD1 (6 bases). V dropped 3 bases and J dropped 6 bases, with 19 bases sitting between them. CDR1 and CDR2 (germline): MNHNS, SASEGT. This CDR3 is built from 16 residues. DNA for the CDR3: TGTGCCAGCAGTGATAAGTCAGGGGCCAGCCAGGATACGCAGTATTTT. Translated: CASSDKSGASQDTQYF.

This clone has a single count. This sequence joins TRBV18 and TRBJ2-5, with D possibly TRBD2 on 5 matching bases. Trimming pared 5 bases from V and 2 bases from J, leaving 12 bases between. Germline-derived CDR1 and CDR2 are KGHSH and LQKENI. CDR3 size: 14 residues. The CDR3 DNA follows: TGTGCCAGCTCAGTACTAGAGAAACAAGAGACCCAGTACTTC. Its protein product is CASSVLEKQETQYF.

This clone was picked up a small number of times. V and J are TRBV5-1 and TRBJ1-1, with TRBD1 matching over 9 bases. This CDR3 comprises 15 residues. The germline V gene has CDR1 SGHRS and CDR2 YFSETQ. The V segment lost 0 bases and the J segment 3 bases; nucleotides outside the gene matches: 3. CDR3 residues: CASSLEGQGYTEAFF. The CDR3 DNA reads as TGCGCCAGCAGCTTGGAGGGACAGGGATACACTGAAGCTTTCTTT.

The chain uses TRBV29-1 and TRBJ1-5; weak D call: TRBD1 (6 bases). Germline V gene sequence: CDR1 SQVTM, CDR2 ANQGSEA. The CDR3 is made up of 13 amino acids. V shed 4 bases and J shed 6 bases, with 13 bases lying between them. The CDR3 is CSVVLGASQPQHF. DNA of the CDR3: TGCAGCGTTGTTTTGGGGGCTAGTCAGCCCCAGCATTTT. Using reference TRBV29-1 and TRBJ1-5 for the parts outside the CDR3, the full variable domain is SAVISQKPSRDICQRGTSLTIQCQVDSQVTMMFWYRQQPGQSLTLIATANQGSEATYESGFVIDKFPISRPNLTFSTLTVSNMSPEDSSIYLCSVVLGASQPQHFGDGTRLSIL.

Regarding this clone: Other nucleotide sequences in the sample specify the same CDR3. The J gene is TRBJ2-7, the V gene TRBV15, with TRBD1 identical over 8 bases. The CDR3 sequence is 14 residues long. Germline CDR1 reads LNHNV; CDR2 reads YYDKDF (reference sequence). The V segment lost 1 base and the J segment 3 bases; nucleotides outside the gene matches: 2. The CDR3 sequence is CATSRVGQGYEQYF. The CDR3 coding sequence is TGTGCCACCAGCAGAGTTGGACAGGGCTACGAGCAGTACTTC.

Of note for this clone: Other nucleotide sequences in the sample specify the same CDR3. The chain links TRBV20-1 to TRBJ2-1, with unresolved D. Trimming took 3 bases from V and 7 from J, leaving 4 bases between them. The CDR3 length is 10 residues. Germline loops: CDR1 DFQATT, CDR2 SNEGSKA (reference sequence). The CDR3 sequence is CSASRNEQFF. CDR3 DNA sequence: TGCAGTGCTAGCCGGAATGAGCAGTTCTTC.

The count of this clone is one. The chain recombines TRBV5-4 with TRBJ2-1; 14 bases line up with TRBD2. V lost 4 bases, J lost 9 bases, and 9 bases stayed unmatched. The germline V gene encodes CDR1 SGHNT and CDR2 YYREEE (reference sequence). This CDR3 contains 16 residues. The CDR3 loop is CASSPGLAGVEGEQFF. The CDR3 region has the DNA TGTGCCAGCAGCCCGGGACTAGCGGGAGTGGAGGGTGAGCAGTTCTTC.

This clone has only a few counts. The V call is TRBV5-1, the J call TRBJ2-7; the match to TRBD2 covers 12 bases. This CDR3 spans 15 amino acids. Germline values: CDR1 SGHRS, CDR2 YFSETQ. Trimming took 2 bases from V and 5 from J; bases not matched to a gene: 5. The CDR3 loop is CASSLTSGRRNEQYF. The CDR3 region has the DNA TGCGCCAGCAGCTTAACTAGCGGGAGGCGTAACGAGCAGTACTTC.

The CDR3 spells CASSEGGTGMFGTEAFF. CDR3 DNA: TGTGCCAGCAGTGAAGGTGGGACAGGGATGTTTGGAACTGAAGCTTTCTTT. This sequence joins TRBV25-1 and TRBJ1-1, with 9 nucleotides matching TRBD1. V lost 2 bases and J lost 5; bases outside the gene matches: 12. Germline V CDR1 and CDR2: MGHDK, SYGVNS. This CDR3 is built from 17 residues.